This T cell receptor (beta chain) was identified in a study of vaccination and CD4 T cells after COVID-19. Study at large: Following dose two, a median 72 days (range 14 to 241) passed before post-vaccine samples were taken. Overlapping spike peptides served as the stimulus for the cells. These peptides came from SARS-CoV-2 and from the common cold coronaviruses HCoV-NL63, HCoV-OC43 and HCoV-229E.

Of note for this clonotype: The antigen is undetermined.

Treatment described: approximately 9-day PBMC culture with coronavirus spike peptide pools or control peptides (ViraFEST assay). ViraFEST stimulated the growth of antigen-specific T cells using peptide pools and subsequently profiled their TCRs by sequencing. V was pared by 5 bases and J by 0 bases, with 7 bases of the junction left unmatched. CDR1 and CDR2 (germline): DFQATT, SNEGSKA (reference sequence). The CDR3 totals 15 residues. Cultured CD4+ T-cell DNA underwent Oncomine TCR Beta short-read sequencing. TCRdb ran MiXCR on the PCR reads and lists one entry per CDR3 protein. The sample lists some 10,000 distinct CDR3 sequences, approximately 49% occurring once.

The TCR originated in a human donor who had recovered from COVID-19. The specimen was CD4+ T cells from blood, cultured in vitro. This chain joins TRBV20-1 and TRBJ2-5; 9 bases are shared with TRBD2. The CDR3 loop is CSAGVAGGHQETQYF. The CDR3 coding sequence is TGCAGTGCTGGGGTGGCGGGGGGGCACCAAGAGACCCAGTACTTC.